This T cell receptor beta chain is drawn from a study of CD8 T cells in cerebrospinal fluid in Alzheimer's disease. With the 10x single-cell sequencing reads reprocessed, TCRdb shows one record per CDR3 protein and no DNA. The sample has over a thousand distinct CDR3 sequences. The CDR3 runs to 13 residues. Per germline, CDR1 GTSNPN and CDR2 SVGIG (reference sequence). This clonotype is labeled medium-sized based on frequency. Specimen: cerebrospinal fluid. The sequence came from a human donor with mild cognitive impairment. The V call is TRBV30, the J call TRBJ2-2. CDR3 residues: CAWSVPGTGELFF.